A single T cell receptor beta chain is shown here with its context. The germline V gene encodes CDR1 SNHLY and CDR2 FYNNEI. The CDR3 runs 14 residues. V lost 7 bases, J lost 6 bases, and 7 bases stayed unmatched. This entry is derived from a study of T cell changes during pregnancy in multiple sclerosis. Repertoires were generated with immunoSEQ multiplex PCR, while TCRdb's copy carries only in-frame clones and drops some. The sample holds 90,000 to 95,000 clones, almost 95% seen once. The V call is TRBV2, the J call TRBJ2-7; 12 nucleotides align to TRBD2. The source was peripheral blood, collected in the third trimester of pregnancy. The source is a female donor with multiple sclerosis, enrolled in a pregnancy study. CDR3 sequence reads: CASIVTSGSSEQYF. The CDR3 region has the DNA TGTGCCAGCATCGTGACTAGCGGGAGTTCCGAGCAGTACTTC.